The clone carrying this T cell receptor (beta chain) was seen just once. No antigen is known for it. Per germline, CDR1 SGHTA and CDR2 FQGNSA. The V gene lost 6 bases and the J gene lost 1 base, with 15 bases spanning the gap. CDR3 length equals 15 residues. This sample is drawn from a study of PD-1 blockade in classical Hodgkin lymphoma. On the study more broadly: Administration of nivolumab to patients was at 3 mg/kg intravenously every 2 weeks.

Whole-study findings and limits: Some patients started nivolumab under 1 year after ASCT, and they were excluded.

The time point was: cycle 4 day 1 (C4D1), after 5 to 7 weeks of nivolumab. Every single patient, without exception, relapsed after autologous stem cell transplantation, and brentuximab vedotin exposure varied. CD4+ T cells were purified from thawed PBMCs by magnetic negative selection. Profiling relied on immunoSEQ multiplex PCR, and the TCRdb table lists in-frame clones only, not all of them. The table includes tens of thousands of clones, around 75% detected once. This TCR came from a human donor with classical Hodgkin lymphoma. The chain recombines TRBV7-2 with TRBJ1-1; maybe TRBD1 (6 bases). The sample consisted of CD4+ T cells from blood, taken before the fourth cycle of nivolumab. DNA of the CDR3: TGTGCCAGCAGACAAAGGGGGGGGGAGAACACTGAAGCTTTCTTT. It specifies CASRQRGGENTEAFF.